This TCR beta chain was profiled in a study of T cells after yellow fever vaccination. Study results and caveats: Contamination of FACS-sorted repertoires by abundant clonotypes from the bulk population could occur. A secondary response was less intense yet reached its peak sooner, at day 5 versus 15.

The study made its TCR cDNA through 5'RACE template switching. That step introduced a universal primer site along with UMIs. TCRdb called the 5' RACE reads again in MiXCR, with one record for every CDR3 protein. Of a few hundred thousand distinct CDR3 sequences in the sample, 6.2% were seen once. About this clonotype itself: Antigen specificity is unknown.

Trimming took 0 bases from V and 5 from J; bases not matched to a gene: 6. Germline V gives CDR1 SGHAT, CDR2 FQNNGV. The CDR3 has 15 residues. The starting material was PBMCs, obtained 5 days after the yellow fever booster vaccination. This sequence joins TRBV11-2 and TRBJ1-1; 7 positions agree with TRBD1. The sequence came from a man in his thirties or forties who received the YFV17D yellow fever vaccine. CDR3 loop: CASSLDGGGQTEAFF. In DNA form, the CDR3 reads TGTGCCAGCAGCTTAGATGGGGGGGGACAGACTGAAGCTTTCTTT.